This TCR beta chain was recorded in a study of T cell repertoires and HLA-DP antigens. As regards this clone: Its antigen is unidentified.

The length of the CDR3 is 14 residues. CDR1 MNHEY and CDR2 SMNVEV come from the germline V gene (reference sequence). V dropped 5 bases and J dropped 8 bases, with 15 bases sitting between them. Only in-frame clones appear in the TCRdb table, and some are missing; sequencing was by immunoSEQ multiplex PCR. The table shows over 100,000 clones, with about 92% occurring only once. The sequenced sample consisted of CD4+ T cells from PBMCs. The rearrangement uses TRBV27 and TRBJ1-4; D call uncertain. This receptor was taken from a woman younger than 35 in good health and CMV-seronegative. In DNA form, the CDR3 reads TGTGCCAGCAGTATGGAGAAGAGTAACGAAAAACTGTTTTTT. This codes for CASSMEKSNEKLFF.